This record concerns one T cell receptor (beta chain) sequence. Its matching antigen is unknown. The sample belongs to a study of cytomegalovirus exposure and HLA in healthy donors. The primer mix had 60 Vbeta and 13 Jbeta primers. The table came from immunoSEQ multiplex PCR; TCRdb's copy has only in-frame clones and leaves some out. Of about 180,000 clones in the sample, roughly 80% were seen once. General study points: In vitro checks showed that three CMV-associated chains really do target CMV antigens. Reported results showed that the classifier diagnosed cytomegalovirus status with high specificity and sensitivity. A later analysis found common viral pathogens apparently linked to several of the most significant clusters.

The specimen was PBMCs. The receptor was isolated from a man between 40 and 49 years old in good health and CMV-seronegative.

CDR3 DNA: TGTGCCAGCAGCTTGGGTAGTCGGACACAAGATAATTCACCCCTCCACTTT. It translates to CASSLGSRTQDNSPLHF. J is TRBJ1-6 and V is TRBV5-6; perhaps TRBD1 as D (5 bases). Trimming cost V 0 bases and J 5 bases, with 15 bases left between them. The germline CDR1 and CDR2 sequences are SGHDT and YYEEEE. The length of the CDR3 is 17 residues.